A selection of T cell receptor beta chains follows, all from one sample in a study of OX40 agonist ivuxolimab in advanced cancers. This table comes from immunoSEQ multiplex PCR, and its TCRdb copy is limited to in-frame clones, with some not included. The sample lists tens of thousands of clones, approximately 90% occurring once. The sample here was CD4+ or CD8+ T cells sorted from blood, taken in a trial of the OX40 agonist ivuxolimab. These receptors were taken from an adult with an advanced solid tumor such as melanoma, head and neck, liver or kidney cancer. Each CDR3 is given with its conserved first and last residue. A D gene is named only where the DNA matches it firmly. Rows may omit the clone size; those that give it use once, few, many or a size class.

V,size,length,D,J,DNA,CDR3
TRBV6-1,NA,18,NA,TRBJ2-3,TGTGCCAGCAGGGAACTGAAGTGGGGGGCTAAGGGCACAGATACGCAGTATTTT,CASRELKWGAKGTDTQYF
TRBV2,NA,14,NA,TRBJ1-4,TGTGCCAGCAGCGCCGTGTCGGGGAGCGAAAAACTGTTTTTT,CASSAVSGSEKLFF
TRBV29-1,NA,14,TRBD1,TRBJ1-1,TGCAGCGTGTCACAGGGGCTGCGGGACACTGAAGCTTTCTTT,CSVSQGLRDTEAFF
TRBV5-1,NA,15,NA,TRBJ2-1,TGCGCCAGCAGCTTGGAGCAGCATGCGGGCAATGAGCAGTTCTTC,CASSLEQHAGNEQFF
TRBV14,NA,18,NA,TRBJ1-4,TGTGCCAGCAGCCAAGATGAAGCTCCGGCTTTGGGGGTTGAAAAACTGTTTTTT,CASSQDEAPALGVEKLFF
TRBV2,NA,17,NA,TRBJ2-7,TGTGCCAGCATATCAGTCCCCGGGACGGAGGTTTCCTACGAGCAGTACTTC,CASISVPGTEVSYEQYF
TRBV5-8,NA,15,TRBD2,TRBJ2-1,TGTGCCAGCCGGGGGCCCGGGGGGGAATACAATGAGCAGTTCTTC,CASRGPGGEYNEQFF
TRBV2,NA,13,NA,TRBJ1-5,TGTGCCAGCAGTGGGGAGGTGGGTCAGCCCCAGCATTTT,CASSGEVGQPQHF
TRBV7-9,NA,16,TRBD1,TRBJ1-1,TGTGCCAGCAGCCCAGGGGTGCAGGGGGGCGACACTGAAGCTTTCTTT,CASSPGVQGGDTEAFF
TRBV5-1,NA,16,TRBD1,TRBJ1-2,TGCGCCAGCAGCTTGGCTACCGGACAGGGGAGCTATGGCTACACCTTC,CASSLATGQGSYGYTF
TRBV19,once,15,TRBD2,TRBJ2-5,TGTGCCAGTAGTAAACTAGCGGGTCTCGGAGAGACCCAGTACTTC,CASSKLAGLGETQYF
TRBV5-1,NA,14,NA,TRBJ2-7,TGCGCCAGCAGCCCCGCCGGGAGCCCCTACGAGCAGTACTTC,CASSPAGSPYEQYF
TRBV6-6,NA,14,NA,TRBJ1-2,TGTGCCAGCAGTTCGAGCAGTCGGACCGATGGCTACACCTTC,CASSSSSRTDGYTF
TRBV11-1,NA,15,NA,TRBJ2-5,TGTGCCAGCAGCCCCGGACCCATTGCTGGGGAGACCCAGTACTTC,CASSPGPIAGETQYF
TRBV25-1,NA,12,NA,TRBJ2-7,TGTGCCAGCAGCCCTGGGTTCTACGAGCAGTACTTC,CASSPGFYEQYF
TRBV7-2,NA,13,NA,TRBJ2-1,TGTGCCAGCAGCCTAGACTGGGGCAATGAGCAGTTCTTC,CASSLDWGNEQFF
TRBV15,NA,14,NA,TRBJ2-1,TGTGCCACCAGCAGAGATCCGGAGGGCGTTGAGCAGTTCTTC,CATSRDPEGVEQFF
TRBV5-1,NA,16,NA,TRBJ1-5,TGCGCCAGCAGCTTGGGCGGACAGATTAGCAATCAGCCCCAGCATTTT,CASSLGGQISNQPQHF
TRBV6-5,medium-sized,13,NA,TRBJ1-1,TGTGCCAGCAGGGGGGCCGGGGACACTGAAGCTTTCTTT,CASRGAGDTEAFF
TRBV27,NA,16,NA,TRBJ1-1,TGTGCCAGCAGTTCAGTGGGAGGGGGGCGTATTTCTGAAGCTTTCTTT,CASSSVGGGRISEAFF
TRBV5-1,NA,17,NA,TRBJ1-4,TGCGCCAGCAGCTTAGCACAGGGTCCGGGAACTAATGAAAAACTGTTTTTT,CASSLAQGPGTNEKLFF
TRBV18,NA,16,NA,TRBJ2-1,TGTGCCAGCTCACCACCACGACAGAGCTCCTACAATGAGCAGTTCTTC,CASSPPRQSSYNEQFF
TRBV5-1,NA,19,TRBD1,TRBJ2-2,TGCGCCAGCAGCTCTCGGACAGGGGGTGTTTCCACGAACACCGGGGAGCTGTTTTTT,CASSSRTGGVSTNTGELFF
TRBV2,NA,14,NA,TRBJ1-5,TGTGCCAGCAACGGTGGGGTGAGCAATCAGCCCCAGCATTTT,CASNGGVSNQPQHF
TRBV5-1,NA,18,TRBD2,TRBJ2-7,TGCGCCAGCAGCCCCGGACTAGCCGGCGCCTCTTCCTCCTACGAGCAGTACTTC,CASSPGLAGASSSYEQYF
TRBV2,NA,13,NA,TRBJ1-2,TGTGCCAGCAGCGAGACAGGACTCTATGGCTACACCTTC,CASSETGLYGYTF
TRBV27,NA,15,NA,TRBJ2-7,TGTGCCAGCAGTTTATCGTTCGACACCTCCTACGAGCAGTACTTC,CASSLSFDTSYEQYF
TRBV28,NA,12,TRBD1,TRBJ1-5,TGTGCCAGCGGGACAGGGGACCAGCCCCAGCATTTT,CASGTGDQPQHF
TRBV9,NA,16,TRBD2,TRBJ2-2,TGTGCCAGCAGCGTATTAGGGACTAGTAGGACCGGGGAGCTGTTTTTT,CASSVLGTSRTGELFF
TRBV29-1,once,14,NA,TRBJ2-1,TGCAGCGAGGGTAGCGGATCCATATACAATGAGCAGTTCTTC,CSEGSGSIYNEQFF
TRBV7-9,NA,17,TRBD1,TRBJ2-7,TGTGCCAGCAGCTTACGGGGTTCCGGGACAGGGTTTGGCGAGCAGTACTTC,CASSLRGSGTGFGEQYF
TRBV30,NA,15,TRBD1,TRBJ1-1,TGTGCCTGGAGTAGACCGGGACAGGGGAGTTCTGAAGCTTTCTTT,CAWSRPGQGSSEAFF
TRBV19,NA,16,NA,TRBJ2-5,TGTGCCAGTAGTATCGGGGTGGGTCTCCGCGGGGAGACCCAGTACTTC,CASSIGVGLRGETQYF
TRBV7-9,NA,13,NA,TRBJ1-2,TGTGCCAGCAGCTTAGGGGGGATCTATGGCTACACCTTC,CASSLGGIYGYTF
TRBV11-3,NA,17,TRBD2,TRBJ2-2,TGTGCCAGCAGCTTTCAGGCGGGAGGGCCCGGCACCGGGGAGCTGTTTTTT,CASSFQAGGPGTGELFF
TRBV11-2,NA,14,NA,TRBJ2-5,TGTGCCAGCAGCTTAGCCTCGCCTGAAGAGACCCAGTACTTC,CASSLASPEETQYF
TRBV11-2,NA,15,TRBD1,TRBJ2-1,TGTGCCAGCAGCTTAGCCGGGACAGGGGTCGATGAGCAGTTCTTC,CASSLAGTGVDEQFF
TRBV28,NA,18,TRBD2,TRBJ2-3,TGTGCCAGCAGTTTAACCCCGGGACTAGCGGAGGGAACAGATACGCAGTATTTT,CASSLTPGLAEGTDTQYF
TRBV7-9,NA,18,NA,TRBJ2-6,TGTGCCAGCAGCTTAGAAACAGGCCGTGGGGTAGGGGCCAACGTCCTGACTTTC,CASSLETGRGVGANVLTF
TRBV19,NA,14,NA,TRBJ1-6,TGTGCCAGTAGTATATATGGCAGTAATTCACCCCTCCACTTT,CASSIYGSNSPLHF
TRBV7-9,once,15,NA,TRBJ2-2,TGTGCCAGCAGGCCTCCGGGGGAATGGACCGGGGAGCTGTTTTTT,CASRPPGEWTGELFF
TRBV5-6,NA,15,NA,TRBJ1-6,TGTGCCAGCAGGCGGCAGGGAACTTATAATTCACCCCTCCACTTT,CASRRQGTYNSPLHF
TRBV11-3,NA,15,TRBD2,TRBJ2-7,TGTGCCAGCAGCTTAGCGACTAGCGGGAGCTACGAGCAGTACTTC,CASSLATSGSYEQYF
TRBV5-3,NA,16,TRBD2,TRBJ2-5,TGTGCCAGAAGCTTGCTAGCGGACCCGTACCAAGAGACCCAGTACTTC,CARSLLADPYQETQYF
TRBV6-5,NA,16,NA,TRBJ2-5,TGTGCCAGCAGTTACGGACCGGGACAAAACCAAGAGACCCAGTACTTC,CASSYGPGQNQETQYF
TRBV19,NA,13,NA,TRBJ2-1,TGTGCCAGTTTGGGGCAGGGAAGCAATGAGCAGTTCTTC,CASLGQGSNEQFF
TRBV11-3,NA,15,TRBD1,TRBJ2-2,TGTGCCAGCAGCTTAGGGACAGGGTACACCGGGGAGCTGTTTTTT,CASSLGTGYTGELFF
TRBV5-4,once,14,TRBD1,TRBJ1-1,TGTGCCAGCAGCTTGAGGGACAGGGGCACTGAAGCTTTCTTT,CASSLRDRGTEAFF
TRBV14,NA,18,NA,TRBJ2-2,TGTGCCAGCAGCCAAGATATGGTTCGGGGGAGGAACACCGGGGAGCTGTTTTTT,CASSQDMVRGRNTGELFF
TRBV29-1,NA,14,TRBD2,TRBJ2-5,TGCAGCGTTCAGGCCCGACTAGCGAAAGAGACCCAGTACTTC,CSVQARLAKETQYF
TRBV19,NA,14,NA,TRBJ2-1,TGTGCCAGTAGGGTGTACAGCTCCTACAATGAGCAGTTCTTC,CASRVYSSYNEQFF
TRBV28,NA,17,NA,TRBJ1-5,TGTGCCAGCAGTTTAGGGGGAGGGAGCCTCAAAAATCAGCCCCAGCATTTT,CASSLGGGSLKNQPQHF
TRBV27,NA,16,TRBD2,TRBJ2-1,TGTGCCAGCAGTTTACCCCGAGCGGGAGATGTCAATGAGCAGTTCTTC,CASSLPRAGDVNEQFF
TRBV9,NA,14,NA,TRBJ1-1,TGTGCCAGCAGCGCCGCGTCCATGAACACTGAAGCTTTCTTT,CASSAASMNTEAFF